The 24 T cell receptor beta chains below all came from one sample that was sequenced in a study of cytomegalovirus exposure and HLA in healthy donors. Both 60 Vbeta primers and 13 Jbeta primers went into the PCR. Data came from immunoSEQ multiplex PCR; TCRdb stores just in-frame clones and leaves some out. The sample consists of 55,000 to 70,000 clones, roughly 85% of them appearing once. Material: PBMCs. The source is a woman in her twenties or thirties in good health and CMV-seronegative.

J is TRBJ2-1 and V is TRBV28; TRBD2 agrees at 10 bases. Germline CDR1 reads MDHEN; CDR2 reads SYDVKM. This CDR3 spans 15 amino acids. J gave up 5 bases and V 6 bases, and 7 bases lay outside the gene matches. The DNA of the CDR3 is TGTGCCAGCAGACCTAGCGGGAGAAGGGACAATGAGCAGTTCTTC. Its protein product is CASRPSGRRDNEQFF.

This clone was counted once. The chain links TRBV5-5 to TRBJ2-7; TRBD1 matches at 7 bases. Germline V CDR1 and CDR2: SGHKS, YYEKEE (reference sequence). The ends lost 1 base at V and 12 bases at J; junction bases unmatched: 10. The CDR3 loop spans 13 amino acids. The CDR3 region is CASSLRQGELGYF. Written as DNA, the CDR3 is TGTGCCAGCAGCTTGAGGCAGGGGGAATTGGGGTACTTC.

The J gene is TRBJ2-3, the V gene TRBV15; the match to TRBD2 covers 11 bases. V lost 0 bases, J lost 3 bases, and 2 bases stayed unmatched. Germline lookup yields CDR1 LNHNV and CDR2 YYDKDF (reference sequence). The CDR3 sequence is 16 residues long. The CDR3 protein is CATSRDLAGGTDTQYF. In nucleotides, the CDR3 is TGTGCCACCAGCAGAGATCTAGCGGGAGGTACAGATACGCAGTATTTT.

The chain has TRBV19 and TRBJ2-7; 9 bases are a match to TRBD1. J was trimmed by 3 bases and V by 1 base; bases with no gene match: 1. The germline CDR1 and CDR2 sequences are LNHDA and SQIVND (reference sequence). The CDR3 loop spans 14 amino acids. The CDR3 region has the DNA TGTGCCAGTAGTATAGGGGACAGGGTCTACGAGCAGTACTTC. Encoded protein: CASSIGDRVYEQYF.

The CDR3 spells CASSEHRGPGANVLTF. As DNA, the CDR3 is TGTGCCAGCAGCGAACACAGGGGGCCTGGGGCCAACGTCCTGACTTTC. V is TRBV11-3 and J is TRBJ2-6; 9 bases are a match to TRBD1. V was clipped by 5 bases and J by 2 bases; unmatched bases: 4. The germline CDR1 and CDR2 sequences are SGHNT and YENEEA. The CDR3 extends over 16 amino acids.

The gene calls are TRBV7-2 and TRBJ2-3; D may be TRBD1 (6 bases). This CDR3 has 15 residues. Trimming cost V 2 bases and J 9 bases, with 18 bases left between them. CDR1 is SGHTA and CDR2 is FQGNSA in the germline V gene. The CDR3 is CASSLNRSPQGTQYF. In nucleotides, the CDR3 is TGTGCCAGCAGCTTAAACAGAAGCCCTCAGGGGACGCAGTATTTT.

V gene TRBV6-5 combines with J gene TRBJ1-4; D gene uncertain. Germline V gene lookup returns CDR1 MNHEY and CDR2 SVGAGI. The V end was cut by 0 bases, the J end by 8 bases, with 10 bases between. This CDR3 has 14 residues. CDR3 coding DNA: TGTGCCAGCAGTTACTCCCGGGTTTACGAAAAACTGTTTTTT. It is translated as CASSYSRVYEKLFF.

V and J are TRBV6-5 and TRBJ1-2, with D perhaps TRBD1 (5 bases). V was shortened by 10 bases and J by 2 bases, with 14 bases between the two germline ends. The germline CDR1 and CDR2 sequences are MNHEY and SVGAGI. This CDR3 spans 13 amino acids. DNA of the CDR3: TGTGCCATTAGGAGGGCAGGGAACTATGGCTACACCTTC. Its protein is CAIRRAGNYGYTF.

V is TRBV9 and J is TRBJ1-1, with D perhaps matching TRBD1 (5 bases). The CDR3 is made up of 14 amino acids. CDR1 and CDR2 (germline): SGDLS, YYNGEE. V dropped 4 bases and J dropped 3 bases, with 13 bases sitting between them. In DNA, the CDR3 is TGTGCCAGCAGCCGGGGGGGGAGGGACACTGAAGCTTTCTTT. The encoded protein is CASSRGGRDTEAFF.

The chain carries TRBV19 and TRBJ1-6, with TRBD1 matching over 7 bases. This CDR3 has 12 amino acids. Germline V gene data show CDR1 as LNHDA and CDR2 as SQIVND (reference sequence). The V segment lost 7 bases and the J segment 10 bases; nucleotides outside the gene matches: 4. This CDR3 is CASTRGESPLHF. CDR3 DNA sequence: TGTGCCAGTACCAGGGGGGAATCACCCCTCCACTTT.

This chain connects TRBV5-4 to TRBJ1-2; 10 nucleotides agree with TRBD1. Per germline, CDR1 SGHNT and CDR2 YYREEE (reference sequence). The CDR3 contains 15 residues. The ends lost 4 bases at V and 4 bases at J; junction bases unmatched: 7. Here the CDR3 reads CASSLGQGVGYGYTF. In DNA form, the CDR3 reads TGTGCCAGCAGCCTTGGACAGGGGGTCGGCTATGGCTACACCTTC.

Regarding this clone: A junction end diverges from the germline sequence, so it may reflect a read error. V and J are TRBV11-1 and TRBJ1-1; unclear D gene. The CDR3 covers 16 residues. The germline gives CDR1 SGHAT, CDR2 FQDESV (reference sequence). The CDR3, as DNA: TGTGCCAGCAGCTTAATAAAGGCAGAACAACCTCGCGGAGTGTCCTTT. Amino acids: CASSLIKAEQPRGVSF.

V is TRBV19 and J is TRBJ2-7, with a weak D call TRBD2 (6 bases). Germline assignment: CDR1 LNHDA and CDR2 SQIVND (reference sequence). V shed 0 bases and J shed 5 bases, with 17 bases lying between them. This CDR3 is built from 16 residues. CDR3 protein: CASSIDGGSGSNEQYF. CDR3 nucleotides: TGTGCCAGTAGTATAGACGGGGGAAGCGGGTCCAACGAGCAGTACTTC.

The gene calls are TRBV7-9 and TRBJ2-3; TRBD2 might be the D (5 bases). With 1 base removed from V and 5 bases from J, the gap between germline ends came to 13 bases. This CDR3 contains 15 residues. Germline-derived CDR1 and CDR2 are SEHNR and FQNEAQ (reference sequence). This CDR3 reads CASSLERAVRDTQYF. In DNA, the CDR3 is TGTGCCAGCAGCTTAGAGAGGGCCGTGAGAGATACGCAGTATTTT.

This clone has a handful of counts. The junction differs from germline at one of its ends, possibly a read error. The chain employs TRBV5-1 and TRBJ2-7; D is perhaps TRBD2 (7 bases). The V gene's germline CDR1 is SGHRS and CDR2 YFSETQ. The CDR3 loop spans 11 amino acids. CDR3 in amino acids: CASSSPGGLRF. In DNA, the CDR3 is TGCGCCAGCAGCTCCCCGGGGGGCCTTCGCTTC.

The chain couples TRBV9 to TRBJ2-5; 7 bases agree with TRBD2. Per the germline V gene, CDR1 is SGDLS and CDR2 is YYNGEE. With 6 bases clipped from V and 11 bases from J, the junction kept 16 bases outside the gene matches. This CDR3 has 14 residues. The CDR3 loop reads CASTTAPSGDRQYF. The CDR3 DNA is TGTGCCAGCACCACCGCCCCGAGCGGGGACCGTCAGTACTTC.

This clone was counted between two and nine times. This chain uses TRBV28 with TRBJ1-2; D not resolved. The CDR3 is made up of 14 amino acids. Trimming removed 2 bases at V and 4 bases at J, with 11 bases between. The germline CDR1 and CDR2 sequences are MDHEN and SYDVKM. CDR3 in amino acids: CASSLSSGSYGYTF. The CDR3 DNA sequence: TGTGCCAGCAGTTTAAGCTCTGGGAGCTATGGCTACACCTTC.

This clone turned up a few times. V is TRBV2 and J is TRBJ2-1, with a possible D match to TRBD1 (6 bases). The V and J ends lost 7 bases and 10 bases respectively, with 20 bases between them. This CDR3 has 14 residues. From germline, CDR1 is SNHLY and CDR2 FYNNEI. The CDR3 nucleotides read TGTGCCAGCACCCTCGGGACATTACAATGGGAGCAGTTCTTC. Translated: CASTLGTLQWEQFF.

The CDR3 DNA follows: TGTGCCAGTAGTATGATGGGACAGTATGAAAAACTGTTTTTT. It codes for CASSMMGQYEKLFF. The rearrangement joins TRBV19 to TRBJ1-4, with 7 bases that match TRBD1. Looked up from germline, CDR1 is LNHDA and CDR2 is SQIVND (reference sequence). J lost 6 bases, V lost 3 bases, and 4 bases had no gene match. This CDR3 contains 14 residues.

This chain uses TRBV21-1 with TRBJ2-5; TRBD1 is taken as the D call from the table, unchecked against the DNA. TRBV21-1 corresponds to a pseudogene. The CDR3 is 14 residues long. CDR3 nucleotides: TGTGCCAGCAGAAAAGGGGGGCTCAAGGAGACCCAGTACTTC. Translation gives CASRKGGLKETQYF.

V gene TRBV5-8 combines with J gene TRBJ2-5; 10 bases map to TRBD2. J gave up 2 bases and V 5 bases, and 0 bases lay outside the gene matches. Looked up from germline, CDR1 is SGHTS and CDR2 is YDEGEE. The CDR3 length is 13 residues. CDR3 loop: CASRGLAQETQYF. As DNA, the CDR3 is TGTGCCAGCAGGGGACTAGCGCAAGAGACCCAGTACTTC.

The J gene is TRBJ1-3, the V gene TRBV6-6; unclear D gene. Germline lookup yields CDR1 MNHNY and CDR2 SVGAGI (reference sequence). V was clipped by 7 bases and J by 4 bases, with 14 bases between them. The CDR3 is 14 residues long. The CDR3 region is CASTFSGLGNTIYF. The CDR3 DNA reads TGTGCCAGCACCTTTAGTGGACTCGGAAACACCATATATTTT.

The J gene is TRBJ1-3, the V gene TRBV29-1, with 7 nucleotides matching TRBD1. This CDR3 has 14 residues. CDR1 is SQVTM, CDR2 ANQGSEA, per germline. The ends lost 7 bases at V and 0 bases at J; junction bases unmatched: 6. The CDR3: CSARQGSSGNTIYF. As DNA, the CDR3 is TGCAGCGCAAGACAGGGTTCCTCTGGAAACACCATATATTTT.

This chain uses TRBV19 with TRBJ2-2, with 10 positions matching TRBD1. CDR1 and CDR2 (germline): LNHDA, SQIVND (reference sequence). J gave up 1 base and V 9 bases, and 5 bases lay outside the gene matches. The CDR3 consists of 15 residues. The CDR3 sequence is CASKDRGRNTGELFF. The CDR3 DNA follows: TGTGCCAGCAAAGACAGGGGGCGGAACACCGGGGAGCTGTTTTTT.